The 9 T cell receptor beta chains given below trace back to one sample, sequenced in a study of patients and donors after allogeneic stem cell transplantation. Each CDR3 protein gets one entry after TCRdb re-called the RT-PCR reads with MiXCR. The sample includes roughly 960,000 distinct CDR3 sequences, roughly 18% seen only once; the top ten take under 6.5%. Sequenced: blood, either unsorted or a sorted T cell fraction (not recorded which). These receptors were collected from a human donor who was either an allogeneic HSCT recipient or a stem cell or donor lymphocyte infusion donor (not recorded which). It is not recorded whose cells these are; they may come from a transplant donor.

The V and J genes are TRBV27 and TRBJ2-2; D not resolved. Looked up from germline, CDR1 is MNHEY and CDR2 is SMNVEV (reference sequence). The CDR3 has 17 amino acids. With 0 bases removed from V and 4 bases from J, the gap between germline ends came to 15 bases. The DNA of the CDR3 is TGTGCCAGCAGTTTATCGTCGGAGTACGCTGGCACCGGGGAGCTGTTTTTT. Its protein product is CASSLSSEYAGTGELFF.

The CDR3 nucleotides are TGTGCCAGCAGTTTGGTTGGAGGGGGGCGACGCAGCTATGGCTACACCTTC. This encodes CASSLVGGGRRSYGYTF. The rearrangement links TRBV6-2 or TRBV6-3 to TRBJ1-2; a weak D match, TRBD1 (6 bases). The CDR3 covers 17 residues. Trimming took 4 bases from V and 4 from J, leaving 22 bases between them. In germline, CDR1 is MNHEY, CDR2 SVGEGT.

J is TRBJ2-1 and V is TRBV13; D remains unclear. Germline V CDR1 and CDR2: PRHDT, FYEKMQ (reference sequence). This CDR3 region has 13 residues. Deletions cut 5 bases from V and 4 bases from J, with 9 bases between. DNA of the CDR3: TGTGCCAGCAGCCCCGTGGAGTACAATGAGCAGTTCTTC. Protein: CASSPVEYNEQFF.

This clonotype was seen a handful of times. The chain carries TRBV7-2 and TRBJ1-5; D not certain. The V end was cut by 5 bases, the J end by 4 bases, with 18 bases between. Germline lookup yields CDR1 SGHTA and CDR2 FQGNSA. The CDR3 loop spans 16 amino acids. The CDR3 sequence is CASSPHLRGKNQPQHF. DNA of the CDR3: TGTGCCAGCAGCCCCCACCTTAGAGGGAAGAATCAGCCCCAGCATTTT.

Details on this clonotype: A much larger clonotype is one base distant, so this may be a read error. The chain has TRBV12-3 or TRBV12-4 and TRBJ1-5; 9 bases align to TRBD1. This CDR3 spans 15 amino acids. For the CDR3, the DNA is TGTGCCGGCAGCCCGACAGGGGGGAGCAATCAGCCCCAGCATTTT. It is translated as CAGSPTGGSNQPQHF.

The chain has TRBV29-1 and TRBJ2-3; the match to TRBD1 covers 11 bases. Looked up from germline, CDR1 is SQVTM and CDR2 is ANQGSEA. After removal of 7 bases from V and 4 bases from J, the junction contained 7 bases not matched to a gene. There are 14 residues in the CDR3. CDR3: CSAQGQGVADTQYF. The CDR3 DNA sequence: TGCAGCGCCCAGGGACAGGGGGTCGCAGATACGCAGTATTTT.

The V and J genes are TRBV12-3 or TRBV12-4 and TRBJ1-1; D ambiguous. The CDR3 has 12 residues. V was clipped by 3 bases and J by 8 bases, with 10 bases between them. CDR3 protein: CASSFPQEEAFF. CDR3 DNA: TGTGCCAGCAGTTTTCCTCAGGAAGAAGCTTTCTTT.

This clonotype showed up just a few times. The J gene is TRBJ1-1, the V gene TRBV5-1, with D perhaps TRBD1 (6 bases). This CDR3 spans 15 amino acids. The V end lost 4 bases, the J end lost 0 bases, and 13 bases lay between the germline ends. The germline V gene encodes CDR1 SGHRS and CDR2 YFSETQ. The CDR3 region is CASSQLTGLNTEAFF. CDR3 DNA sequence: TGCGCCAGCAGCCAACTGACAGGACTGAACACTGAAGCTTTCTTT. Together with reference TRBV5-1 and TRBJ1-1, the CDR3 gives the full variable domain: KAGVTQTPRYLIKTRGQQVTLSCSPISGHRSVSWYQQTPGQGLQFLFEYFSETQRNKGNFPGRFSGRQFSNSRSEMNVSTLELGDSALYLCASSQLTGLNTEAFFGQGTRLTVV.

Only a few counts were recorded for this clonotype. The chain uses TRBV5-6 and TRBJ1-2; 7 bases line up with TRBD1. V shed 3 bases and J 4 bases; nucleotides not matched to a gene: 6. CDR3 length equals 14 residues. Germline V lookup: CDR1 SGHDT, CDR2 YYEEEE. The CDR3 spells CASSSRDRPYGYTF. CDR3 in DNA: TGTGCCAGCAGCTCGCGGGACAGACCCTATGGCTACACCTTC.